This TCR beta chain was sequenced for a study of cytomegalovirus exposure and HLA in healthy donors. Study-wide context: The same platform was used for the 120 or so validation repertoires as for the approximately 630 first-cohort repertoires, as reported in a later analysis. Study-level findings and limits: The classifier reportedly diagnosed cytomegalovirus status with high specificity and sensitivity. Specificity of three CMV-associated chains for CMV antigens was verified in vitro. Listed as cytomegalovirus-associated were about 160 TCR beta chains.

On this clone: Its antigen is not identified.

Unmatched junction bases numbered 10, after V lost 2 bases and J lost 3 bases. Germline assignment: CDR1 SGHTA and CDR2 FQGNSA. The CDR3 length is 17 residues. Profiling relied on immunoSEQ multiplex PCR, and the TCRdb table lists in-frame clones only, not all of them. This sample carries some 190,000 clones, around nine tenths of them seen once, and the ten largest clones take approximately 7%. The gene calls are TRBV7-2 and TRBJ2-1; 7 bases map to TRBD2. The receptor's source is a man aged 25 to 45 in good health and CMV-seropositive. Sample: PBMCs. This chain's CDR3 is CASSLTNTRGGYNEQFF. CDR3 in DNA: TGTGCCAGCAGCTTAACAAACACGCGCGGGGGCTACAATGAGCAGTTCTTC.